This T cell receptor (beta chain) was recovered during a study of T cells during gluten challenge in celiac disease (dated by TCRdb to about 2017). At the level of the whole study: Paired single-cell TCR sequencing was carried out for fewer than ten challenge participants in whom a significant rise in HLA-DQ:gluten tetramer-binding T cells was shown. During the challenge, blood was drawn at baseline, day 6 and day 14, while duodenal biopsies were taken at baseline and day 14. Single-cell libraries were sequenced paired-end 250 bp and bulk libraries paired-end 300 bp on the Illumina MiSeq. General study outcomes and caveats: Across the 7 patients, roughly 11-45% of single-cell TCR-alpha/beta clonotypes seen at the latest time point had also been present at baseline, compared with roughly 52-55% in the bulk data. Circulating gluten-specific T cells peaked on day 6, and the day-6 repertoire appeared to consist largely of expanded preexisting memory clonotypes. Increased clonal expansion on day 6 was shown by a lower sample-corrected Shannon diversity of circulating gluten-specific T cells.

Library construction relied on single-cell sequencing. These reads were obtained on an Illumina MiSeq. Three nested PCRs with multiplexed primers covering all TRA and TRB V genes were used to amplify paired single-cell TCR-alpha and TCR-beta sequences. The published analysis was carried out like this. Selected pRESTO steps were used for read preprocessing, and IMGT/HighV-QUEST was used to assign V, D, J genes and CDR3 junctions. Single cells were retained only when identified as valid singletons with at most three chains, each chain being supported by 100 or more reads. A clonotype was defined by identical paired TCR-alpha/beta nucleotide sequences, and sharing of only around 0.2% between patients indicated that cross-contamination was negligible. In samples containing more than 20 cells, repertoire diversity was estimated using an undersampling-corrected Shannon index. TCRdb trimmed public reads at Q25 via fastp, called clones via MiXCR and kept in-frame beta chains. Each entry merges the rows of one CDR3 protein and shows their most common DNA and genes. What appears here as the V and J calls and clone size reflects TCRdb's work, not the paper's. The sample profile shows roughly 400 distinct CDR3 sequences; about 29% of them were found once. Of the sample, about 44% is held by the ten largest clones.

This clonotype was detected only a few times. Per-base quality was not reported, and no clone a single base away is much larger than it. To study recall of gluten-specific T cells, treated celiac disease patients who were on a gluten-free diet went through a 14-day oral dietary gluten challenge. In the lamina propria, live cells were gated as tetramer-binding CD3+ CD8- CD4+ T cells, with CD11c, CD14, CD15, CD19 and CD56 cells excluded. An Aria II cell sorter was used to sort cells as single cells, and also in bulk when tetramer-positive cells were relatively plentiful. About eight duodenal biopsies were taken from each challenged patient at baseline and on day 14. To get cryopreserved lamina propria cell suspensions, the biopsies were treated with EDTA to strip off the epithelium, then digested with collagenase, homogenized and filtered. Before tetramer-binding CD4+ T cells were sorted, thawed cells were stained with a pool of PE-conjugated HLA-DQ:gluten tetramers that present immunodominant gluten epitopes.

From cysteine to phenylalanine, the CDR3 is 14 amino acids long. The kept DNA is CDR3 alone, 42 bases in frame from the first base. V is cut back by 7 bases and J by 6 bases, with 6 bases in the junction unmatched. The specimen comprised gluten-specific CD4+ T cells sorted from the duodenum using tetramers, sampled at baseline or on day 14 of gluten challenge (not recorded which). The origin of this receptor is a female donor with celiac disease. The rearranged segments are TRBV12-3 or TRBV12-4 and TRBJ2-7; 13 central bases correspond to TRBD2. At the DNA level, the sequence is TGTGCCAGCACCGGACTAGCGGGGGATACCGAGCAGTACTTC. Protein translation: CASTGLAGDTEQYF.